Listed here are 23 T cell receptor beta chains from one sample, sequenced in a study of CD8 T cells in ankylosing spondylitis (dated by TCRdb to 2017 to 2019). Overall study results and their limits: A TCR beta motif of 7 or 8 highly homologous amino acid variants appeared characteristic of blood from ankylosing spondylitis patients.

Library preparation was by 5' RACE. The data were produced on an Illumina HiSeq 2500. Through fastp at Q25 and MiXCR, TCRdb rebuilt clones from the public reads, retaining in-frame beta chains. For every CDR3 protein sequence, its rows merge into one entry that carries the most common genes and DNA. The table for this sample lists under 850,000 distinct CDR3 sequences; under 20% of them were counted only once. The ten largest clones add up to around a fifth of the sample. These receptors' antigens are unknown. Sequencing used blood, either unsorted or a sorted T cell fraction (not recorded which). Every receptor here comes from a male donor with ankylosing spondylitis.

This clonotype appeared a few times. The chain combines TRBV29-1 with TRBJ1-4; a possible D gene is TRBD1 (5 bases). Germline V lookup: CDR1 SQVTM, CDR2 ANQGSEA. Trimming removed 5 bases at V and 4 bases at J, with 11 bases between. The CDR3 is 13 amino acids. In DNA, the CDR3 is TGCAGCGTTCGGGGACTGATTAATGAAAAACTGTTTTTT. Its translation is CSVRGLINEKLFF.

This clonotype has just a few counts. CDR3 loop: CASSQDQGGNIQYF. CDR3 DNA sequence: TGCGCCAGCAGCCAAGATCAGGGCGGAAACATTCAGTACTTC. The chain has TRBV4-1 and TRBJ2-4, with D perhaps TRBD1 (5 bases). Germline V gene sequence: CDR1 MGHRA, CDR2 YSYEKL. The CDR3 runs to 14 residues. Trimming stripped 0 bases from V and 6 bases from J, with 9 bases between.

The rearrangement joins TRBV20-1 to TRBJ1-2; D unclear. Germline CDR1 and CDR2: DFQATT and SNEGSKA (reference sequence). V lost 3 bases and J 4 bases, leaving 6 bases between the germline ends. The CDR3 covers 11 residues. The CDR3 coding sequence is TGCAGTGCTAGGTCCACCTATGGCTACACCTTC. Residues: CSARSTYGYTF.

This clonotype was observed a few times. The chain is built from TRBV10-3 and TRBJ2-3; D call uncertain. The V and J ends lost 4 bases and 3 bases respectively, with 8 bases between them. Looked up from germline, CDR1 is ENHRY and CDR2 is SYGVKD. The CDR3 length is 13 residues. The CDR3 region is CAISAEETDTQYF. CDR3 DNA: TGTGCCATCAGTGCCGAGGAGACAGATACGCAGTATTTT.

The rearrangement joins TRBV7-9 to TRBJ1-3; a possible D gene is TRBD1 (6 bases). The CDR3 is 15 residues long. V was cut by 5 bases and J by 2 bases, with 13 bases left in between. Germline lookup yields CDR1 SEHNR and CDR2 FQNEAQ (reference sequence). The chain's CDR3 is CASSPQGEAGNTIYF. DNA for the CDR3: TGTGCCAGCAGCCCACAGGGAGAAGCTGGAAACACCATATATTTT. Full variable domain (remainder filled in from reference TRBV7-9 and TRBJ1-3): DTGVSQNPRHKITKRGQNVTFRCDPISEHNRLYWYRQTLGQGPEFLTYFQNEAQLEKSRLLSDRFSAERPKGSFSTLEIQRTEQGDSAMYLCASSPQGEAGNTIYFGEGSWLTVV.

This clonotype was seen once. The J gene is TRBJ2-3, the V gene TRBV4-3; D might be TRBD2 (5 bases). The V gene lost 1 base and the J gene lost 4 bases, with 9 bases spanning the gap. Germline CDR1 and CDR2: LGHNA and YSLEER. CDR3 length: 14 residues. Here the CDR3 reads CASSQGVGADTQYF. The CDR3 DNA sequence: TGCGCCAGCAGCCAAGGGGTCGGGGCAGATACGCAGTATTTT.

The rearrangement links TRBV5-1 to TRBJ2-3; D ambiguous. V dropped 4 bases and J dropped 6 bases, with 15 bases sitting between them. The CDR3 is 14 residues long. The germline gives CDR1 SGHRS, CDR2 YFSETQ. The CDR3 is CASSMLTPGDTQYF. The CDR3 DNA reads as TGCGCCAGCAGCATGCTTACCCCAGGCGATACGCAGTATTTT.

This clonotype was seen ten or more times. The chain couples TRBV12-3 or TRBV12-4 to TRBJ1-2; TRBD1 matches at 7 bases. The CDR3 is 15 amino acids. Germline trimming cut 5 bases from V and 3 bases from J; bases unmatched to any gene: 9. The CDR3 spells CASSTWDRDYYGYTF. Here the CDR3 DNA reads TGTGCCAGCAGTACCTGGGACAGAGATTACTATGGCTACACCTTC.

The V and J genes are TRBV12-3 or TRBV12-4 and TRBJ1-1; a possible D gene is TRBD1 (5 bases). The CDR3 sequence is 15 residues long. V lost 5 bases, J lost 1 base, and 14 bases lay in between. CDR3 DNA: TGTGCCAGCAGTACCGGGACGGCGGGGAACACTGAAGCTTTCTTT. It specifies CASSTGTAGNTEAFF.

The chain recombines TRBV6-1 with TRBJ1-1, with D unclear. The germline CDR1 and CDR2 sequences are MNHNS and SASEGT. The CDR3 is 13 amino acids. V lost 5 bases and J lost 5, with 12 bases in between. The CDR3 sequence is CASSHEVFTEAFF. The CDR3 DNA reads TGTGCCAGCAGTCATGAGGTTTTTACTGAAGCTTTCTTT.

This clonotype was seen a handful of times. J is TRBJ2-1 and V is TRBV5-1; D is undetermined. This CDR3 region has 17 residues. V was clipped by 2 bases and J by 1 base, with 16 bases between them. The germline gives CDR1 SGHRS, CDR2 YFSETQ. CDR3 sequence: CASSFSVPFGSYNEQFF. In DNA form, the CDR3 reads TGCGCCAGCAGCTTTTCGGTCCCGTTTGGATCCTACAATGAGCAGTTCTTC.

This clonotype was picked up a small number of times. The CDR3 DNA sequence: TGTGCCAGCAGCCTTCAAGACTCGGCCTACGAGCAGTACTTC. This sequence encodes CASSLQDSAYEQYF. The J gene is TRBJ2-7, the V gene TRBV12-3 or TRBV12-4; D not resolved. The CDR3 has 14 amino acids. Trimming removed 6 bases from V and 2 bases from J, with 14 bases in between.

This clonotype was picked up a small number of times. V usage is TRBV6-2 or TRBV6-3 and J usage is TRBJ2-1; D unclear. The germline V gene has CDR1 MNHEY and CDR2 SVGEGT. Deletions cut 7 bases from V and 7 bases from J, with 14 bases between. The CDR3 is 13 residues long. This CDR3 is CASTPHLVNEQFF. The CDR3 coding sequence is TGTGCCAGCACTCCACACTTGGTGAATGAGCAGTTCTTC.

This clonotype turned up a few times. This sequence joins TRBV5-1 and TRBJ1-1; D gene unclear. CDR3 size: 13 residues. In germline, CDR1 is SGHRS, CDR2 YFSETQ. V lost 4 bases to trimming and J lost 12 bases, with 19 bases between them. The CDR3 DNA reads as TGCGCCAGCAGCCCGGAAGGCGGGAGTGAGCCTTTCTTT. It translates to CASSPEGGSEPFF.

The chain links TRBV21-1 to TRBJ1-1. TRBV21-1 has pseudogene status. CDR3 size: 17 residues. This CDR3 is CASSPILERVANTEAFF. CDR3 nucleotide sequence: TGTGCCAGCTCGCCGATACTTGAAAGGGTTGCGAACACTGAAGCTTTCTTT.

The rearrangement links TRBV6-2 or TRBV6-3 to TRBJ2-2; TRBD2 matches 7 bases. The CDR3 is 16 residues long. The V and J ends lost 2 bases and 0 bases, in that order; junction bases with no gene match: 3. From germline, CDR1 is MNHEY and CDR2 SVGEGT. The CDR3 nucleotides read TGTGCCAGCAGTTACCCCGGGACTACGAACACCGGGGAGCTGTTTTTT. The encoded protein is CASSYPGTTNTGELFF.

In this sample, this clonotype turned up a few times. The V call is TRBV10-3, the J call TRBJ2-5; D gene unclear. Germline CDR1 and CDR2: ENHRY and SYGVKD. This CDR3 comprises 12 residues. V lost 10 bases, J lost 4 bases, and 13 bases lay in between. Here the CDR3 DNA reads TGTGCCACGGGCCTCGCCCCAGAGACCCAGTACTTC. Encoded protein: CATGLAPETQYF.

The rearrangement links TRBV12-3 or TRBV12-4 to TRBJ1-2, with D hard to call. The CDR3 contains 15 residues. Trimming cost V 3 bases and J 0 bases, with 11 bases left between them. CDR3 in DNA: TGTGCCAGCAGTTTCATAGGAGGAACTAACTATGGCTACACCTTC. This translates into CASSFIGGTNYGYTF.

The gene calls are TRBV29-1 and TRBJ2-2; TRBD1 agrees at 10 bases. Germline V gene sequence: CDR1 SQVTM, CDR2 ANQGSEA. The CDR3 is made up of 15 amino acids. Losses at the gene ends were 3 bases for V and 4 bases for J; bases not matched to a gene: 5. This chain's CDR3 is CSVDQGQGSTGELFF. CDR3 in DNA: TGCAGCGTTGACCAGGGACAGGGGAGCACCGGGGAGCTGTTTTTT.

The chain employs TRBV5-6 and TRBJ2-7, with 8 bases identical to TRBD1. The CDR3 has 15 amino acids. The trim removed 4 bases at V and 0 bases at J, leaving 6 bases unmatched. CDR1 is SGHDT and CDR2 is YYEEEE in the germline V gene. CDR3 in amino acids: CASSLGQGLSYEQYF. The DNA of the CDR3 is TGTGCCAGCAGCCTTGGACAGGGTCTCTCCTACGAGCAGTACTTC.

This clonotype was seen a few times. The V and J genes are TRBV6-1 and TRBJ1-6; TRBD1 agrees at 10 bases. V lost 4 bases to trimming and J lost 6 bases; unmatched junction nucleotides: 6. This CDR3 comprises 16 residues. Germline V lookup: CDR1 MNHNS, CDR2 SASEGT. CDR3 protein: CASSADRGPFNSPLHF. CDR3 DNA sequence: TGTGCCAGCAGTGCCGACAGGGGGCCCTTTAATTCACCCCTCCACTTT.

The chain carries TRBV12-3 or TRBV12-4 and TRBJ1-1; D possibly corresponds to TRBD1 (5 bases). V was clipped by 4 bases and J by 14 bases, with 14 bases between them. This CDR3 is built from 11 residues. The CDR3 region is CASSSAGRYFF. The CDR3 region has the DNA TGTGCCAGCAGTTCGGCAGGGAGGTACTTCTTT.

The chain has TRBV3-1 and TRBJ1-1, with D perhaps matching TRBD1 (6 bases). Germline CDR1 and CDR2: LGHDT and YNNKEL (reference sequence). Trimming left V 3 bases short and J 0 bases short, with 17 bases between. This CDR3 region has 17 residues. CDR3 region: CASSQGHTKTMNTEAFF. The CDR3 DNA reads as TGTGCCAGCAGCCAGGGACACACCAAGACCATGAACACTGAAGCTTTCTTT.